The 17 T cell receptor beta chains listed next were all sequenced from one sample in a study of human T cells and chemical hapten exposure. TCRdb re-derived calls from the RACE reads in MiXCR, one entry per CDR3 protein. Here the sample spans tens of thousands of distinct CDR3 sequences, approximately 9.6% being singletons. Time point: patch test 2, 6 weeks after DPC sensitization. As for treatment: therapeutic diphenylcyclopropenone sensitization with weekly scalp DPC. The authors' total RNA extraction used unfractionated whole blood. Specimen: whole blood, collected in connection with sensitization to the hapten diphenylcyclopropenone (DPC). The receptors were gathered from a woman between 25 and 40 years old with alopecia areata. Some clones in this sample may be carry-over from other donors' samples.

The chain uses TRBV7-2 and TRBJ2-3, with TRBD2 matching over 9 bases. V was pared by 0 bases and J by 10 bases, with 11 bases of the junction left unmatched. The length of the CDR3 is 16 residues. The germline V gene encodes CDR1 SGHTA and CDR2 FQGNSA. The CDR3 DNA follows: TGTGCCAGCAGCTTAGCGACTAGCGGAGGGACTGGTGCGCAGTATTTT. It yields the protein CASSLATSGGTGAQYF.

This clonotype was seen only a few times. This chain links TRBV7-2 with TRBJ2-7; a weak D match, TRBD1 (5 bases). The length of the CDR3 is 14 residues. The germline V gene has CDR1 SGHTA and CDR2 FQGNSA. Trimming pared 1 base from V and 6 bases from J, leaving 13 bases between. CDR3 nucleotides: TGTGCCAGCAGCTTAGAGGGGATGTCAGGCGAGCAGTACTTC. It is translated as CASSLEGMSGEQYF.

The chain is built from TRBV7-2 and TRBJ2-7; the D is unclear. V was pared by 4 bases and J by 0 bases, with 10 bases between. Per germline, CDR1 SGHTA and CDR2 FQGNSA. The CDR3 length is 14 residues. CDR3 bases: TGTGCCAGCAGCTGGGATCTTGCCTCCTACGAGCAGTACTTC. Amino acids: CASSWDLASYEQYF.

At least ten counts were recorded for this clonotype. J is TRBJ2-3 and V is TRBV12-3 or TRBV12-4, with 10 positions matching TRBD2. The CDR3 totals 16 residues. With 3 bases clipped from V and 2 bases from J, the junction kept 5 bases outside the gene matches. DNA for the CDR3: TGTGCCAGCAGTTTCGGAGCGGGGGGGCCCACAGATACGCAGTATTTT. It encodes CASSFGAGGPTDTQYF.

This clonotype has ten or more counts. This CDR3 is CASSLLGTKETYGYTF. CDR3 coding DNA: TGTGCCAGCAGCCTTCTCGGGACAAAAGAGACCTATGGCTACACCTTC. This chain connects TRBV5-5 to TRBJ1-2; a possible D gene is TRBD1 (6 bases). The V and J ends lost 4 bases and 4 bases respectively, with 20 bases between them. The CDR3 runs 16 residues. Germline CDR1 SGHKS, CDR2 YYEKEE (reference sequence).

This clonotype came up many times. V and J are TRBV28 and TRBJ2-5; no clear D. The germline V gene has CDR1 MDHEN and CDR2 SYDVKM. The CDR3 loop spans 13 amino acids. V was cut by 2 bases and J by 5 bases, with 9 bases left in between. For the CDR3, the DNA is TGTGCCAGCAGTTTACCCACCCCGGAGACCCAGTACTTC. This gives the protein CASSLPTPETQYF.

This clonotype was recorded many times. V gene TRBV4-1 combines with J gene TRBJ2-7; no clear D gene. The germline V and J ends were trimmed by 0 bases and 6 bases, with 12 bases remaining between them. The length of the CDR3 is 14 residues. From germline, CDR1 is MGHRA and CDR2 YSYEKL. In nucleotides, the CDR3 is TGCGCCAGCAGCCAAGAATCTGCGACCCCCGAGCAGTACTTC. Translation gives CASSQESATPEQYF.

There are a few counts of this clonotype. V gene TRBV7-2 combines with J gene TRBJ2-3; the match to TRBD2 covers 7 bases. The CDR3 contains 17 residues. From germline, CDR1 is SGHTA and CDR2 FQGNSA. With V trimmed by 3 bases and J by 1 base, 10 bases remained unmatched. The CDR3 region has the DNA TGTGCCAGCAGCTTCCGTCCGTGGGCGGGGGGCACAGATACGCAGTATTTT. This translates into CASSFRPWAGGTDTQYF.

The V gene is TRBV5-4, the J gene TRBJ2-2; D is unresolved. The length of the CDR3 is 13 residues. Germline V CDR1 and CDR2: SGHNT, YYREEE (reference sequence). The V gene lost 4 bases and the J gene lost 5 bases, with 9 bases spanning the gap. CDR3 bases: TGTGCCAGCAGCCCCATCCCGACCGGGGAGCTGTTTTTT. Its protein is CASSPIPTGELFF.

This clonotype was observed at least ten times. This sequence joins TRBV18 and TRBJ1-1; D might be TRBD1 (6 bases). This CDR3 has 15 amino acids. Trimming shortened V by 2 bases and J by 4 bases, and 14 bases separated the two germline ends. The germline V gene encodes CDR1 KGHSH and CDR2 LQKENI. DNA for the CDR3: TGTGCCAGCTCACCAGATATCTCAGGGGCCACTGAAGCTTTCTTT. It codes for CASSPDISGATEAFF.

This clonotype was counted only a few times. The rearrangement joins TRBV7-9 to TRBJ2-5; D is unresolved. CDR3 length equals 17 residues. The V end lost 5 bases, the J end lost 4 bases, and 23 bases lay between the germline ends. Germline loops: CDR1 SEHNR, CDR2 FQNEAQ (reference sequence). For the CDR3, the DNA is TGTGCCAGCAGCACCCGGGTATCTCGTCAACTCCCAGAGACCCAGTACTTC. Amino acids: CASSTRVSRQLPETQYF. The entire variable domain, with the rest obtained from reference TRBV7-9 and TRBJ2-5, is as follows: DTGVSQNPRHKITKRGQNVTFRCDPISEHNRLYWYRQTLGQGPEFLTYFQNEAQLEKSRLLSDRFSAERPKGSFSTLEIQRTEQGDSAMYLCASSTRVSRQLPETQYFGPGTRLLVL.

This clonotype was seen a few times. The rearrangement links TRBV28 to TRBJ2-1; 9 positions match TRBD2. This CDR3 is built from 14 residues. The germline V gene encodes CDR1 MDHEN and CDR2 SYDVKM. V was pared by 7 bases and J by 7 bases, with 8 bases of the junction left unmatched. The chain's CDR3 is CASIRGGASNEQFF. CDR3 DNA sequence: TGTGCCAGCATTCGCGGGGGGGCCTCGAATGAGCAGTTCTTC.

The gene calls are TRBV14 and TRBJ1-6, with D uncertain. V lost 6 bases, J lost 7 bases, and 7 bases lay in between. Germline V CDR1 and CDR2: SGHDN, FVKESK. The CDR3 is made up of 12 amino acids. The CDR3 reads CASSYRNSPLHF. CDR3 sequence (DNA): TGTGCCAGCAGTTACAGAAATTCACCCCTCCACTTT.

In its sample, this clonotype was seen many times. The CDR3 DNA reads as TGTGCCAGCAGCTTAATAATTGGGGAGGACCAGTACTTC. Protein product: CASSLIIGEDQYF. The chain combines TRBV7-3 with TRBJ2-5; a possible D gene is TRBD2 (6 bases). The ends were cut back, 1 base at V and 10 bases at J, with 13 bases in the middle. The CDR3 length is 13 residues. Germline CDR1 reads SGHTA; CDR2 reads FQGTGA.

This clonotype was detected a few times. This chain uses TRBV19 with TRBJ2-2, with 10 bases aligning to TRBD2. The trim removed 5 bases at V and 6 bases at J, leaving 9 bases unmatched. CDR3 length: 16 amino acids. The germline V gene has CDR1 LNHDA and CDR2 SQIVND (reference sequence). CDR3 sequence: CASSPQAGGLSGELFF. The CDR3 DNA sequence: TGTGCCAGTAGTCCCCAAGCGGGGGGGCTTTCCGGGGAGCTGTTTTTT.

This sequence joins TRBV30 and TRBJ2-3; D is ambiguous. This CDR3 region has 16 residues. Trimming removed 1 base from V and 1 base from J, with 15 bases in between. Germline V gene data show CDR1 as GTSNPN and CDR2 as SVGIG (reference sequence). CDR3 protein: CAWSALIGKGTDTQYF. The CDR3 coding sequence is TGTGCCTGGAGTGCCTTGATCGGAAAGGGCACAGATACGCAGTATTTT.

This chain connects TRBV20-1 to TRBJ2-1, with TRBD2 matching over 10 bases. Germline V gene sequence: CDR1 DFQATT, CDR2 SNEGSKA (reference sequence). The CDR3 is 16 residues long. V shed 2 bases and J 2 bases; nucleotides not matched to a gene: 6. CDR3: CSARRLAGVTYNEQFF. CDR3 bases: TGCAGTGCTAGACGGCTAGCGGGGGTTACCTACAATGAGCAGTTCTTC.